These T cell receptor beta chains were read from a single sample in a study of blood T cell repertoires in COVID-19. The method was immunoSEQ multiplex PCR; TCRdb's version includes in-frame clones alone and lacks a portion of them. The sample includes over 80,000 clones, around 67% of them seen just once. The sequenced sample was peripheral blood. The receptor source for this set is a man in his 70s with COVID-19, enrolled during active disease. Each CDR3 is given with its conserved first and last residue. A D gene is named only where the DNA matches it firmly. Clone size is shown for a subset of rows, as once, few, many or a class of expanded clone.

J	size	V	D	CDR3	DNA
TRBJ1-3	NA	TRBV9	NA	CASSVDGRRAGNTIYF	TGTGCCAGCAGCGTAGACGGCCGCCGGGCTGGAAACACCATATATTTT
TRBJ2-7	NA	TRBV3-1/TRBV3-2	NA	CASSQSRDSYEQYF	TGTGCCAGCAGCCAATCGCGGGACTCCTACGAGCAGTACTTC
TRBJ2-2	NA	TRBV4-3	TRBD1	CASSRRGTGELFF	TGCGCCAGCAGCCGCAGGGGGACCGGGGAGCTGTTTTTT
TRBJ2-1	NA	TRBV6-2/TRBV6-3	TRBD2	CASSPPGLAGAHEQFF	TGTGCCAGCAGTCCACCGGGACTAGCGGGAGCCCATGAGCAGTTCTTC
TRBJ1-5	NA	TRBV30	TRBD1	CAWSAARTGVHQPQHF	TGTGCCTGGAGTGCCGCACGGACAGGGGTTCATCAGCCCCAGCATTTT
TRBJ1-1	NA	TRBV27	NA	CASSLETGVMNTEAFF	TGTGCCAGCAGTTTAGAGACAGGAGTCATGAACACTGAAGCTTTCTTT
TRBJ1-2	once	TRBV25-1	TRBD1	CASSPAGTGAISYGYTF	TGTGCCAGCAGTCCGGCCGGGACAGGGGCAATCAGTTATGGCTACACCTTC
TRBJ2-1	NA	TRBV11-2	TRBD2	CASSLGTSGRVWRNEQFF	TGTGCCAGCAGCTTAGGAACTAGCGGGAGGGTTTGGCGCAATGAGCAGTTCTTC
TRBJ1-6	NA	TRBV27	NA	CASSLRMLGAGSPLHF	TGTGCCAGCAGTTTACGTATGCTAGGGGCAGGATCACCCCTCCACTTT
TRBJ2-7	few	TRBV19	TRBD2	CASSMQTSVYEQYF	TGTGCCAGTAGTATGCAAACTAGCGTCTACGAGCAGTACTTC
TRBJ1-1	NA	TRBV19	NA	CASNLGGLGTEAFF	TGTGCCAGTAACCTTGGGGGCTTGGGCACTGAAGCTTTCTTT
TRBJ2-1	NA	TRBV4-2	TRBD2	CASSQLLAGEEQFF	TGTGCCAGCAGCCAATTACTAGCGGGAGAAGAGCAGTTCTTC
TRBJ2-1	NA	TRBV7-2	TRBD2	CASSFSLTSGNEQFF	TGTGCCAGCAGCTTCAGCTTGACTAGCGGCAATGAGCAGTTCTTC
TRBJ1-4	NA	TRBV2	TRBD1	CASSDQGQINEKLFF	TGTGCCAGCAGTGATCAGGGACAGATTAATGAAAAACTGTTTTTT
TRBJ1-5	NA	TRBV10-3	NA	CAISESRNSNQPQHF	TGTGCCATCAGTGAGTCGCGAAATAGCAATCAGCCCCAGCATTTT
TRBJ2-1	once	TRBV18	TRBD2	CASSPPSGRTDEQFF	TGTGCCAGCTCACCACCTAGCGGGAGAACGGATGAGCAGTTCTTC
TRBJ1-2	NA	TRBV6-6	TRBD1	CASSYRTGGRYGYTF	TGTGCCAGCAGTTACCGGACAGGGGGAAGGTATGGCTACACCTTC
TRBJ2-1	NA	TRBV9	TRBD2	CASSVVAGSYNEQFF	TGTGCCAGCAGCGTAGTAGCGGGCTCCTACAATGAGCAGTTCTTC
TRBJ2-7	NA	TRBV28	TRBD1	CASSLPGTGAYEQYF	TGTGCCAGCAGTTTACCCGGGACAGGGGCCTACGAGCAGTACTTC
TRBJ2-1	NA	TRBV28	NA	CASSPMGLGRGYNEQFF	TGTGCCAGCAGTCCAATGGGGTTGGGTCGGGGTTACAATGAGCAGTTCTTC
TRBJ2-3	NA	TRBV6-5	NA	CASKRGTDTQYF	TGTGCCAGCAAACGCGGCACAGATACGCAGTATTTT
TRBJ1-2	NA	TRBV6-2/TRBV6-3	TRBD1	CASSGTVNYGYTF	TGTGCCAGCAGTGGGACAGTGAACTATGGCTACACCTTC
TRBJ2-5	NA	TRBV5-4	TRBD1	CASRGQGSLETQYF	TGTGCCAGCAGAGGACAGGGAAGTTTGGAGACCCAGTACTTC
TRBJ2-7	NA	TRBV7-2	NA	CASSSAVGPYEQYF	TGTGCCAGCAGCTCGGCGGTAGGCCCCTACGAGCAGTACTTC
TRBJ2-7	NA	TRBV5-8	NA	CASSFSGYYEQYF	TGTGCCAGCAGCTTTAGCGGATACTACGAGCAGTACTTC
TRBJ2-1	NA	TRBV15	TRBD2	CATSRGGTGGLGEQFF	TGTGCCACCAGCAGAGGGGGAACGGGAGGGTTAGGTGAGCAGTTCTTC
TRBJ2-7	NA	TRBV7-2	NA	CASSSEGLVGHEQYF	TGTGCCAGCAGTTCGGAGGGCTTGGTTGGCCACGAGCAGTACTTC
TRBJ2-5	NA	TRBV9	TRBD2	CASSSLAGGRETQYF	TGTGCCAGCAGCTCTCTAGCGGGAGGTAGAGAGACCCAGTACTTC
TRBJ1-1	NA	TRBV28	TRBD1	CASSTGTAASNTEAFF	TGTGCCAGCAGTACGGGGACAGCGGCTTCGAACACTGAAGCTTTCTTT
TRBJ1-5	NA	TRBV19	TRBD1	CASSMGQKNQPQHF	TGTGCCAGTAGTATGGGACAGAAGAATCAGCCCCAGCATTTT
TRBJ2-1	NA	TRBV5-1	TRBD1	CASAAGQGNNEQFF	TGCGCTAGTGCAGCCGGACAGGGGAACAATGAGCAGTTCTTC
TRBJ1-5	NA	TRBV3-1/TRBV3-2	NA	CASSQGGEAQHF	TGTGCCAGCAGCCAAGGGGGAGAAGCCCAGCATTTT
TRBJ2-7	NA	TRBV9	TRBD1	CASSAPDRGQNEQYF	TGTGCCAGCAGCGCACCGGACAGGGGGCAGAACGAGCAGTACTTC
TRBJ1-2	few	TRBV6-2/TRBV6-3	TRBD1	CASSWAGQGAGGYTF	TGTGCCAGCAGTTGGGCGGGACAGGGGGCCGGTGGCTACACCTTC
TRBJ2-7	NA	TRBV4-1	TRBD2	CASSQGAGADEQYF	TGCGCCAGCAGCCAAGGGGCGGGAGCGGACGAGCAGTACTTC
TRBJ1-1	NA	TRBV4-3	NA	CASSQDRGRVGTEAFF	TGCGCCAGCAGCCAAGATAGGGGCAGGGTGGGCACTGAAGCTTTCTTT
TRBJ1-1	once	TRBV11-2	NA	CASSLGLEAFF	TGTGCCAGCAGCTTGGGCCTTGAAGCTTTCTTT
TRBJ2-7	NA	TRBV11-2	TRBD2	CASSLVAGVSYEQYF	TGTGCCAGCAGCTTAGTTGCGGGAGTGTCCTACGAGCAGTACTTC
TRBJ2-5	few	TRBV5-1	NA	CASSQGGGTVQETQYF	TGCGCCAGCAGCCAAGGGGGGGGGACTGTCCAAGAGACCCAGTACTTC
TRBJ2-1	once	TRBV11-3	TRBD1	CASSAYPRTGGINEQFF	TGTGCCAGCAGCGCATATCCTAGGACAGGGGGCATCAATGAGCAGTTCTTC